This T cell receptor (beta chain) was recovered during a study of T-cell memory formation after mild COVID-19. At the level of the study: TCR clustering was largely donor specific. Whole-study results and caveats: CD4+ clones that contracted lay mainly in CM and EM; CD8+ ones lay in EMRA.

Germline V CDR1 and CDR2: LGHNA, YNFKEQ. CDR3 length: 16 amino acids. The V and J ends lost 4 bases and 4 bases, in that order; junction bases with no gene match: 11. 5'RACE with constant-segment primers yielded barcoded, UMI-tagged TCR alpha and TCR beta cDNA libraries. MiXCR, run by TCRdb on the 5' RACE reads, gives a single entry per CDR3 protein. The table records hundreds of thousands of distinct CDR3 sequences, roughly 21% of them present only once. Worth noting for this clonotype: Its matching antigen is unknown.

The chain employs TRBV4-2 and TRBJ2-7, with 9 nucleotides matching TRBD2. The sample taken for sequencing was PBMCs or a T cell subset sorted from them (not recorded which). The source of this sequence is an adult woman who had mild COVID-19 (a few samples of this study predate the infection). Cell type and time point are not known. CDR3 loop: CASSPEASGALYEQYF. As DNA, the CDR3 is TGTGCCAGCAGCCCGGAGGCTAGCGGGGCACTATACGAGCAGTACTTC.